Below, 26 T cell receptor beta chains from the same sample are listed, as sequenced in a study of OX40 agonist ivuxolimab in advanced cancers. Receptors were amplified or captured by the immunoSEQ multiplex PCR assay. TCRdb took over this immuneACCESS table, retaining in-frame rearrangements with V and J assigned. Such tables are incomplete; in checked studies, under half of the missing clones stem from an unresolved V gene, and the remainder is unexplained. This sample comprises approximately 74,000 clones, 75% to 95% of them detected only once. The ten largest clones take up less than 6% of the sample. Sequencing used CD4+ or CD8+ T cells sorted from blood, obtained in a trial of the OX40 agonist ivuxolimab. The source is an adult with an advanced solid tumor such as melanoma, head and neck, liver or kidney cancer.

The chain uses TRBV13 and TRBJ2-7; either TRBD1 or TRBD2 may fit D (5 bases each). Germline lookup yields CDR1 PRHDT and CDR2 FYEKMQ (reference sequence). The ends were cut back, 1 base at V and 2 bases at J, with 6 bases in the middle. The CDR3 has 13 amino acids. The CDR3 spells CASSLAGPYEQYF. The CDR3 bases are TGTGCCAGCAGCTTAGCGGGGCCCTACGAGCAGTACTTC.

The chain has TRBV7-9 and TRBJ2-7; D is ambiguous. From germline, CDR1 is SEHNR and CDR2 FQNEAQ (reference sequence). V gave up 1 base and J gave up 2 bases, with 9 bases separating them. The length of the CDR3 is 14 residues. The CDR3: CASSLGALTYEQYF. In nucleotides, the CDR3 is TGTGCCAGCAGCTTAGGGGCATTGACCTACGAGCAGTACTTC.

The V and J genes are TRBV28 and TRBJ2-7, with a possible D match to TRBD1 (6 bases). The CDR3 is 14 amino acids. Germline V lookup: CDR1 MDHEN, CDR2 SYDVKM. The V and J ends lost 5 bases and 2 bases respectively, with 13 bases between them. This CDR3 is CASSRGQTAYEQYF. CDR3 sequence (DNA): TGTGCCAGCAGTAGAGGACAGACAGCCTACGAGCAGTACTTC. The variable domain in full, completed from reference TRBV28 and TRBJ2-7, reads DVKVTQSSRYLVKRTGEKVFLECVQDMDHENMFWYRQDPGLGLRLIYFSYDVKMKEKGDIPEGYSVSREKKERFSLILESASTNQTSMYLCASSRGQTAYEQYFGPGTRLTVT.

The genes are TRBV4-1 and TRBJ1-1; 7 bases are shared with TRBD1. Germline-derived CDR1 and CDR2 are MGHRA and YSYEKL. V trimming: 1 base; J trimming: 0 bases; junction bases outside the gene matches: 8. The CDR3 is 17 residues long. The CDR3, as DNA: TGCGCCAGCAGCCAAGGGGGGCCGGGACAGCTGAACACTGAAGCTTTCTTT. It codes for CASSQGGPGQLNTEAFF.

The CDR3 here is CASRGDRVLNTEAFF. For the CDR3, the DNA is TGTGCCAGCAGGGGGGACAGAGTTTTAAACACTGAAGCTTTCTTT. The chain couples TRBV6-5 to TRBJ1-1, with 7 positions matching TRBD1. The CDR3 is made up of 15 amino acids. V lost 6 bases to trimming and J lost 2 bases; unmatched junction nucleotides: 9. From germline, CDR1 is MNHEY and CDR2 SVGAGI.

This chain uses TRBV11-2 with TRBJ2-7; 11 nucleotides align to TRBD2. The germline CDR1 and CDR2 sequences are SGHAT and FQNNGV. Unmatched junction bases numbered 6, after V lost 8 bases and J lost 6 bases. This CDR3 has 13 amino acids. The CDR3 region is CASSRTSGPEQYF. CDR3 bases: TGTGCCAGCTCGAGGACTAGCGGGCCCGAGCAGTACTTC.

V gene TRBV11-2 combines with J gene TRBJ2-1; 10 nucleotides match TRBD1. Trimming cost V 5 bases and J 7 bases; bases outside gene matches: 8. Germline CDR1 reads SGHAT; CDR2 reads FQNNGV. CDR3 length: 15 residues. The CDR3 DNA reads as TGTGCCAGCAGCCAATGGACAGGGGGACGAAATGAGCAGTTCTTC. Translated: CASSQWTGGRNEQFF. The variable domain in full, with the rest retrieved from reference TRBV11-2 and TRBJ2-1, is EAGVAQSPRYKIIEKRQSVAFWCNPISGHATLYWYQQILGQGPKLLIQFQNNGVVDDSQLPKDRFSAERLKGVDSTLKIQPAKLEDSAVYLCASSQWTGGRNEQFFGPGTRLTVL.

This rearrangement joins TRBV19 to TRBJ1-1, with D unclear. The CDR3 length is 13 residues. The germline gives CDR1 LNHDA, CDR2 SQIVND (reference sequence). V lost 5 bases to trimming and J lost 4 bases, with 11 bases between them. The CDR3 reads CASSGGFFTEAFF. CDR3 bases: TGTGCCAGTAGTGGTGGATTCTTCACTGAAGCTTTCTTT.

The rearrangement uses TRBV7-3 and TRBJ1-6; perhaps TRBD1 as D (6 bases). Trimming removed 6 bases at V and 8 bases at J, with 11 bases between. Per germline, CDR1 SGHTA and CDR2 FQGTGA. The CDR3 runs 13 residues. CDR3 coding DNA: TGTGCCAGCAGTACAGGGTACGATTCACCCCTCCACTTT. Translating it yields CASSTGYDSPLHF.

The CDR3 bases are TGTGCCAGCAGCTTATCCCCCCCGGGGGAGCAGTACTTC. This codes for CASSLSPPGEQYF. The chain has TRBV13 and TRBJ2-7; possibly TRBD2 for D (5 bases). The V gene lost 2 bases and the J gene lost 7 bases, with 12 bases spanning the gap. The CDR3 has 13 amino acids. Per germline, CDR1 PRHDT and CDR2 FYEKMQ (reference sequence).

V and J are TRBV11-2 and TRBJ2-5, with TRBD1 matching 10 bases. The CDR3 runs 16 residues. Germline CDR1 and CDR2: SGHAT and FQNNGV. The ends lost 0 bases at V and 5 bases at J; junction bases unmatched: 6. CDR3 in DNA: TGTGCCAGCAGCTTAGAAGGACAGGGGGTTCGTGAGACCCAGTACTTC. This translates into CASSLEGQGVRETQYF.

The chain combines TRBV9 with TRBJ2-3, with 9 bases aligning to TRBD2. The CDR3 loop spans 16 amino acids. The J segment lost 6 bases and the V segment lost 2 bases, leaving 10 bases of the junction unmatched. From germline, CDR1 is SGDLS and CDR2 YYNGEE. The CDR3 sequence: CASSVGTSPNRDTQYF. CDR3 bases: TGTGCCAGCAGCGTTGGGACTAGCCCCAATAGGGATACGCAGTATTTT.

This clone was found once. V and J are TRBV5-1 and TRBJ2-4; D might be TRBD1 or TRBD2, each matching 5 bases. CDR3 length equals 18 residues. Trimming took off 1 base at V and 5 bases at J, with 22 bases between the two ends. Germline V lookup: CDR1 SGHRS, CDR2 YFSETQ. The CDR3 nucleotides read TGCGCCAGCAGCTTGTTAGGGGCACCTACCGGGACCCAAAACATTCAGTACTTC. It codes for CASSLLGAPTGTQNIQYF.

This clone appeared once. The chain has TRBV7-2 and TRBJ1-1; D is unclear. CDR3 length: 13 residues. V shed 5 bases and J shed 6 bases, with 13 bases lying between them. Germline values: CDR1 SGHTA, CDR2 FQGNSA. DNA for the CDR3: TGTGCCAGCAGCGGAGCGAGCGGGGCTGAAGCTTTCTTT. This sequence encodes CASSGASGAEAFF.

The rearrangement links TRBV21-1 to TRBJ1-2. TRBV21-1 is a pseudogene segment. The CDR3 spans 15 residues. CDR3 in DNA: TGTGCCAGCAGCAAATTCTCGGGTTTACCACAGGGCTACACCTTC. It translates to CASSKFSGLPQGYTF.

The J gene is TRBJ2-1, the V gene TRBV19; D call uncertain. From germline, CDR1 is LNHDA and CDR2 SQIVND (reference sequence). The CDR3 contains 13 residues. V was pared by 3 bases and J by 7 bases, with 10 bases between. CDR3 DNA: TGTGCCAGTAGTATCAGCCCAACGAATGAGCAGTTCTTC. It translates to CASSISPTNEQFF.

The genes are TRBV7-9 and TRBJ1-2; TRBD1 is a possible D gene (5 bases). Trimming shortened V by 6 bases and J by 3 bases, and 14 bases separated the two germline ends. Germline lookup yields CDR1 SEHNR and CDR2 FQNEAQ (reference sequence). CDR3 size: 14 residues. The CDR3 nucleotides are TGTGCCAGCAGACCGGGACTAATTCACTATGGCTACACCTTC. Translated: CASRPGLIHYGYTF.

V usage is TRBV9 and J usage is TRBJ2-7; either TRBD1 or TRBD2 may fit D (5 bases each). V lost 4 bases and J lost 5, with 13 bases in between. This CDR3 is 13 amino acids long. Germline-derived CDR1 and CDR2 are SGDLS and YYNGEE. CDR3 DNA: TGTGCCAGCAGCTCCAGGGAGAGGAACGAGCAGTACTTC. This translates into CASSSRERNEQYF.

The chain uses TRBV19 and TRBJ1-2; D is unclear. Trimming took 4 bases from V and 4 from J, leaving 16 bases between them. Germline CDR1 is LNHDA and CDR2 is SQIVND (reference sequence). The CDR3 runs to 15 residues. CDR3 protein: CASSTSGRNPYGYTF. CDR3 DNA: TGTGCCAGTAGTACCTCAGGACGGAACCCCTATGGCTACACCTTC.

The chain carries TRBV13 and TRBJ2-5; TRBD2 matches at 9 bases. This CDR3 comprises 14 residues. The V gene's germline CDR1 is PRHDT and CDR2 FYEKMQ (reference sequence). Trimming took 1 base from V and 4 from J; bases not matched to a gene: 1. The CDR3 nucleotides are TGTGCCAGCAGCTTAGAAGCGGGGGGAGAGACCCAGTACTTC. This sequence encodes CASSLEAGGETQYF.

This chain joins TRBV5-1 and TRBJ2-1; D is unclear. CDR1 SGHRS and CDR2 YFSETQ come from the germline V gene. With 4 bases removed from V and 0 bases from J, the gap between germline ends came to 11 bases. The CDR3 is made up of 15 amino acids. CDR3 DNA sequence: TGCGCCAGCAGCCCCTACTCTAGCTCCTACAATGAGCAGTTCTTC. Amino acid sequence: CASSPYSSSYNEQFF.

This clone was picked up a small number of times. This same CDR3 is encoded by further DNA sequences in the sample. V and J are TRBV30 and TRBJ1-6; no firm D call. V gave up 2 bases and J gave up 6 bases, with 2 bases separating them. Germline CDR1 is GTSNPN and CDR2 is SVGIG (reference sequence). This CDR3 is built from 11 residues. In DNA form, the CDR3 reads TGTGCCTGGAGTCTTAATTCACCCCTCCACTTT. This codes for CAWSLNSPLHF.

The chain has TRBV15 and TRBJ2-7; 9 bases match TRBD1. The germline V gene has CDR1 LNHNV and CDR2 YYDKDF (reference sequence). The CDR3 loop spans 15 amino acids. V lost 0 bases, J lost 5 bases, and 5 bases stayed unmatched. The CDR3 sequence is CATSRERGTGNEQYF. Written as DNA, the CDR3 is TGTGCCACCAGCAGAGAGAGGGGGACAGGGAACGAGCAGTACTTC.

This sequence joins TRBV11-1 and TRBJ2-7; maybe TRBD1 (5 bases). This CDR3 is 13 amino acids long. The V end was cut by 3 bases, the J end by 1 base, with 7 bases between. Germline loops: CDR1 SGHAT, CDR2 FQDESV (reference sequence). This chain's CDR3 is CASSFGASYEQYF. The CDR3 nucleotides read TGTGCCAGCAGCTTTGGGGCTTCCTACGAGCAGTACTTC.

The V gene is TRBV7-9, the J gene TRBJ2-2; tentative D call: TRBD1 (6 bases). Per germline, CDR1 SEHNR and CDR2 FQNEAQ (reference sequence). This CDR3 is built from 15 residues. V was cut by 2 bases and J by 5 bases, with 12 bases left in between. In DNA, the CDR3 is TGTGCCAGCAGCTTACTGGGGGCTTGGACCGGGGAGCTGTTTTTT. Its protein product is CASSLLGAWTGELFF.

This clone was observed a handful of times. The V call is TRBV4-1, the J call TRBJ1-6; 8 positions match TRBD1. Per germline, CDR1 MGHRA and CDR2 YSYEKL. V was clipped by 0 bases and J by 8 bases; unmatched bases: 9. The CDR3 contains 17 residues. CDR3 sequence (DNA): TGCGCCAGCAGCCAAGAGAGTTTGGACAGGGCCGATTCACCCCTCCACTTT. Its translation is CASSQESLDRADSPLHF.